Shown below are 19 T cell receptor beta chains from a single sample sequenced in a study of cytomegalovirus exposure and HLA in healthy donors. The study ran its PCR with 60 Vbeta and 13 Jbeta primers. Repertoires were generated with immunoSEQ multiplex PCR, while TCRdb's copy carries only in-frame clones and drops some. The sample yields tens of thousands of clones, approximately 80% seen once. The specimen sequenced was PBMCs. The receptors derive from a woman between 45 and 65 years old in good health and CMV-seropositive.

This chain's CDR3 is CASSFDRGEQFF. Written as DNA, the CDR3 is TGTGCCAGCAGCTTTGACAGGGGGGAGCAGTTCTTC. The V gene is TRBV7-3, the J gene TRBJ2-1; 9 bases are shared with TRBD1. Germline V CDR1 and CDR2: SGHTA, FQGTGA. V shed 3 bases, J shed 10 bases, and the junction held 1 base outside the gene matches. The CDR3 loop spans 12 amino acids.

This rearrangement joins TRBV7-9 to TRBJ1-1; D is undetermined. Looked up from germline, CDR1 is SEHNR and CDR2 is FQNEAQ (reference sequence). CDR3 length equals 12 residues. The V and J ends lost 1 base and 9 bases respectively, with 9 bases between them. The CDR3 loop is CASSLGTDKAFF. The CDR3 DNA reads as TGTGCCAGCAGCTTAGGGACTGATAAAGCTTTCTTT.

The genes are TRBV7-9 and TRBJ1-6; possible D gene TRBD1, 6 bases. V lost 7 bases and J 1 base, leaving 11 bases between the germline ends. Per germline, CDR1 SEHNR and CDR2 FQNEAQ (reference sequence). The CDR3 extends over 15 amino acids. The CDR3 sequence: CASNQQGSYNSPLHF. The CDR3 DNA is TGTGCCAGCAACCAACAGGGTTCCTATAATTCACCCCTCCACTTT.

J is TRBJ1-1 and V is TRBV5-4, with 9 bases lining up with TRBD1. This CDR3 contains 16 residues. Losses at the gene ends were 3 bases for V and 4 bases for J; bases not matched to a gene: 10. Per germline, CDR1 SGHNT and CDR2 YYREEE (reference sequence). The CDR3 loop reads CASSSLQGAMVTEAFF. DNA of the CDR3: TGTGCCAGCAGCTCACTACAGGGGGCAATGGTCACTGAAGCTTTCTTT.

This chain links TRBV9 with TRBJ2-5; TRBD1 aligns across 8 bases. Trimming cost V 4 bases and J 4 bases; bases outside gene matches: 9. The germline V gene encodes CDR1 SGDLS and CDR2 YYNGEE. This CDR3 spans 15 amino acids. CDR3 nucleotide sequence: TGTGCCAGCAGCTCCCGGACAGGGTTGTTAGAGACCCAGTACTTC. Protein sequence: CASSSRTGLLETQYF.

The chain employs TRBV4-1 and TRBJ2-1; D is possibly TRBD2 (6 bases). The CDR3 extends over 15 amino acids. Germline CDR1 and CDR2: MGHRA and YSYEKL. Trimming stripped 0 bases from V and 1 base from J, with 7 bases between. The CDR3 spells CASSQDGTSYNEQFF. The CDR3 coding sequence is TGCGCCAGCAGCCAAGATGGGACTTCCTACAATGAGCAGTTCTTC.

V is TRBV27 and J is TRBJ1-2, with D maybe TRBD1 (6 bases). The CDR3 is made up of 16 amino acids. The germline CDR1 and CDR2 sequences are MNHEY and SMNVEV (reference sequence). Trimming took 2 bases from V and 0 from J, leaving 13 bases between them. The CDR3 region has the DNA TGTGCCAGCAGTTTACATAGACAGGCCTCTAACTATGGCTACACCTTC. It encodes CASSLHRQASNYGYTF.

In its sample, this clone was seen a few times. The chain has TRBV7-2 and TRBJ1-2; TRBD1 matches at 9 bases. This CDR3 contains 19 residues. The germline V gene encodes CDR1 SGHTA and CDR2 FQGNSA. V shed 6 bases, J shed 3 bases, and the junction held 20 bases outside the gene matches. The DNA for the CDR3 is TGTGCCAGCAGTCCATCCAGGACAGGGGTGAATCGGGCTTACTATGGCTACACCTTC. Protein: CASSPSRTGVNRAYYGYTF.

J is TRBJ1-2 and V is TRBV19; a possible D gene is TRBD1 (5 bases). V shed 3 bases and J shed 8 bases, with 13 bases lying between them. The CDR3 is 13 amino acids. Germline V lookup: CDR1 LNHDA, CDR2 SQIVND (reference sequence). The CDR3 nucleotides are TGTGCCAGTAGTATTCCGACAGCTCTCGGCTACACCTTC. Amino acids: CASSIPTALGYTF.

CDR3 sequence: CASSPMPRQGAYNEQFF. The CDR3 DNA is TGTGCCAGCAGTCCCATGCCTCGACAGGGAGCCTACAATGAGCAGTTCTTC. The V gene is TRBV27, the J gene TRBJ2-1; 7 bases line up with TRBD1. The ends lost 5 bases at V and 2 bases at J; junction bases unmatched: 12. The germline V gene encodes CDR1 MNHEY and CDR2 SMNVEV (reference sequence). There are 17 residues in the CDR3.

This clone was seen just once. The rearrangement uses TRBV2 and TRBJ1-5; D is unresolved. Trimming took 7 bases from V and 5 from J, leaving 12 bases between them. The CDR3 runs to 13 residues. From germline, CDR1 is SNHLY and CDR2 FYNNEI. The CDR3 nucleotides read TGTGCCAGCAACCCGTTCGAGGATCAGCCCCAGCATTTT. It specifies CASNPFEDQPQHF.

This rearrangement joins TRBV30 to TRBJ1-6; 7 nucleotides line up with TRBD1. V lost 8 bases and J lost 6; bases outside the gene matches: 7. Per the germline V gene, CDR1 is GTSNPN and CDR2 is SVGIG (reference sequence). The CDR3 consists of 13 residues. The CDR3: CAGCRQGNSPLHF. CDR3 DNA sequence: TGTGCCGGCTGTAGACAGGGTAATTCACCCCTCCACTTT.

The genes are TRBV5-1 and TRBJ1-1; tentative D call: TRBD1 (5 bases). The CDR3 consists of 14 residues. V lost 1 base, J lost 3 bases, and 10 bases lay in between. Per germline, CDR1 SGHRS and CDR2 YFSETQ. This CDR3 reads CASSLWTLDTEAFF. CDR3 DNA: TGCGCCAGCAGCTTGTGGACACTGGACACTGAAGCTTTCTTT.

V gene TRBV4-2 combines with J gene TRBJ1-4; D is uncertain. The V end lost 4 bases, the J end lost 11 bases, and 8 bases lay between the germline ends. The CDR3 is made up of 11 amino acids. Germline V lookup: CDR1 LGHNA, CDR2 YNFKEQ. This chain's CDR3 is CASSPSFKLFF. As DNA, the CDR3 is TGTGCCAGCAGCCCTTCTTTCAAACTGTTTTTT.

The chain combines TRBV5-6 with TRBJ2-3, with TRBD2 matching 8 bases. J gave up 1 base and V 4 bases, and 11 bases lay outside the gene matches. The germline gives CDR1 SGHDT, CDR2 YYEEEE. This CDR3 has 17 residues. The CDR3 bases are TGTGCCAGCAGCCCTCCCGGGGGGGGATGGGGCACAGATACGCAGTATTTT. Its translation is CASSPPGGGWGTDTQYF.

The chain carries TRBV10-2 and TRBJ2-1; 11 positions agree with TRBD1. With V trimmed by 3 bases and J by 7 bases, 5 bases remained unmatched. This CDR3 is 15 amino acids long. The V gene's germline CDR1 is WSHSY and CDR2 SAAADI. CDR3 DNA sequence: TGCGCCAGCAGTGAAGGACAGGGGGCGTTTAATGAGCAGTTCTTC. Translated: CASSEGQGAFNEQFF.

This clone was seen a single time. The V and J genes are TRBV2 and TRBJ2-7, with D perhaps assigned TRBD1 or TRBD2 (5 bases each). V was pared by 8 bases and J by 6 bases, with 14 bases between. Germline V gene sequence: CDR1 SNHLY, CDR2 FYNNEI. There are 12 residues in the CDR3. The CDR3 here is CASGTPSSEQYV. As DNA, the CDR3 is TGTGCCAGCGGGACCCCGTCTAGCGAGCAGTACGTC.

The chain carries TRBV5-1 and TRBJ2-3; TRBD1 agrees at 7 bases. This CDR3 spans 15 amino acids. The germline gives CDR1 SGHRS, CDR2 YFSETQ. Losses at the gene ends were 3 bases for V and 0 bases for J; bases not matched to a gene: 4. The CDR3 coding sequence is TGCGCCAGCAGCTCTGGGACAGCTAGCACAGATACGCAGTATTTT. The encoded protein is CASSSGTASTDTQYF.

The gene calls are TRBV5-6 and TRBJ1-5; TRBD1 might be the D (6 bases). There are 12 residues in the CDR3. Trimming took 4 bases from V and 6 from J, leaving 8 bases between them. The germline V gene encodes CDR1 SGHDT and CDR2 YYEEEE. CDR3 region: CASSQGSQPQHF. CDR3 in DNA: TGTGCCAGCAGCCAGGGGAGTCAGCCCCAGCATTTT.